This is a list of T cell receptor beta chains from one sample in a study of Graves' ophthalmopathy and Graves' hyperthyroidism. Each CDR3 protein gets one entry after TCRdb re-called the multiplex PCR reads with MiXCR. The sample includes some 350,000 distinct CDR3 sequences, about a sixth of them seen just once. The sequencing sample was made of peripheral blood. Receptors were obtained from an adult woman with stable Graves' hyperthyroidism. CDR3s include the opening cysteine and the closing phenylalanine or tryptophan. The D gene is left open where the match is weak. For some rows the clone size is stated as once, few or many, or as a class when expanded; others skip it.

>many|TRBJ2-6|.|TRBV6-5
TGTGCCAGCAGTTACGACCCCTCTGGGGCCAACGTCCTGACTTTC
CASSYDPSGANVLTF
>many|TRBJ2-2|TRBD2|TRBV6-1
TGTGCCAGCAGTGGGCTAGCGGGGCCTAGGAACACCGGGGAGCTGTTTTTT
CASSGLAGPRNTGELFF
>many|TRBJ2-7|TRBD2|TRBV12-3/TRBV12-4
TGTGCCAGCAGTTTAAGTAGTAGCGGGAGGGAGTACGAGCAGTACTTC
CASSLSSSGREYEQYF
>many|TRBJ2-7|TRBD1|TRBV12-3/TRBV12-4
TGTGCCAGCAGAGACAGGGATTACGAGCAGTACTTC
CASRDRDYEQYF
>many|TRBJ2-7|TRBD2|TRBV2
TGTGCCAGCAGTGGGGGTCTAGCGGTAAGCTCCTACGAGCAGTACTTC
CASSGGLAVSSYEQYF
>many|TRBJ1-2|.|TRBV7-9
TGTGCCAGCAGCCCTAATAACTATGGCTACACCTTC
CASSPNNYGYTF
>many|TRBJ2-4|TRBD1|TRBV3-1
TGTGCCAGCAGCCCCGTCCCGGGACAGGGGAAAAACATTCAGTACTTC
CASSPVPGQGKNIQYF
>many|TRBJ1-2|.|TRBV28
TGTGCCAGCAGTTTAAATGTCCGGGTAGGCTATGGCTACACCTTC
CASSLNVRVGYGYTF
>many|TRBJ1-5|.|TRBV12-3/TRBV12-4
TGTGCCAGCAGTTTAAGTACGGATCAGCCCCAGCATTTT
CASSLSTDQPQHF
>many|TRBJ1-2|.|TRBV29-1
TGCAGCGTTGGACAGAGACCTAACTATGGCTACACCTTC
CSVGQRPNYGYTF
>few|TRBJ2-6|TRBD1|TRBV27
TGTGCCAGCAGTTTATCTTCCAGGGGGTTTGCCGGGGCCAACGTCCTGACTTTC
CASSLSSRGFAGANVLTF
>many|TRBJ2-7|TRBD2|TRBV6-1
TGTGCCGGAAGAGGACTAGCGAGCTACGAGCAGTACTTC
CAGRGLASYEQYF
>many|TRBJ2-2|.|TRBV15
TGTGCCACCAGCAGCCCAGCCACCGGGGAGCTGTTTTTT
CATSSPATGELFF
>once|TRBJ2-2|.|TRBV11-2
TGTGCCAGCAGCTACCCCCCGTGGGGACACTCATTCACCGGGGAGCTGTTTTTT
CASSYPPWGHSFTGELFF
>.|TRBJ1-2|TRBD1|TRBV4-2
TGTGCCAGCAGCCGACGGGACAGGGAGTATGGCTACACCTTC
CASSRRDREYGYTF
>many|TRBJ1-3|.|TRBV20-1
TGCAGTGCTAGTACCGGAAACACCATATATTTT
CSASTGNTIYF
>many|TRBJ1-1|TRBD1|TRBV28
TGTGCCAGCAATGGACAGGCTATCCAAGCTTTCTTT
CASNGQAIQAFF
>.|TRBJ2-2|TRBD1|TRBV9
TGTGCCAGCAGCGTAGCGTGGGACAGGGCGAACACCGGGGAGCTGTTTTTT
CASSVAWDRANTGELFF
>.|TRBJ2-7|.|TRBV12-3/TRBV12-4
TGTGCCAGCAGTCTCTTCACCGAGCAGTACTTC
CASSLFTEQYF
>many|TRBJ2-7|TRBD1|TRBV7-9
TGTGCCAGCAGCCCCGACAGGGTAGGCTACGAGCAGTACTTC
CASSPDRVGYEQYF
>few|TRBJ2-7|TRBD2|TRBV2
TGTGCCAGCAGTGAAAGGAGCGGGAGAGGGAACGAGCAGTACTTC
CASSERSGRGNEQYF
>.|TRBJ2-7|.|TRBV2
TGTGCCAGCAGTCAACTAATGGGACGGCTCTACGAGCAGGACTTC
CASSQLMGRLYEQDF
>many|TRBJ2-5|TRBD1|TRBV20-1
TGCAGTGCTAGGGGACAGGGCCTTTGGACCCAGTACTTC
CSARGQGLWTQYF
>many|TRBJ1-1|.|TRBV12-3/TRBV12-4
TGTGCCAGCACGTTCGGCAGGGACACTGAAGCTTTCTTT
CASTFGRDTEAFF
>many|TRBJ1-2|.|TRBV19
TGTGCCAGTAGACTGGACGGCACCTATGGCTACACCTTC
CASRLDGTYGYTF
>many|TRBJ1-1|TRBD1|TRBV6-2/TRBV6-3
TGTGCCAGCAGTTACGACAGGGGGTACACTGAAGCTTTCTTT
CASSYDRGYTEAFF
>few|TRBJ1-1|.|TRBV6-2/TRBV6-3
TGTGCCAGCAGTTATTATCTGGTCCGCGGGGCCGCCGAAGCTTTCTTT
CASSYYLVRGAAEAFF
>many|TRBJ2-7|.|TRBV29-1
TGCAGCGTTGTGGGCACGACGACCTACGAGCAGTACTTC
CSVVGTTTYEQYF
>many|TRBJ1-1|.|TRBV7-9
TGTGCCAGCAGCACAACAAAGGGCTGGATTTCTGAAGCTTTCTTT
CASSTTKGWISEAFF
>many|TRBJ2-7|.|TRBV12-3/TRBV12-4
TGTGCCAGCAGTATCCGGGGCACCTACGAGCAGTACTTC
CASSIRGTYEQYF
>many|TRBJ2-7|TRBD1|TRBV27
TGTGCCAGCAGTTCCGGACAGGGGGCATACGAGCAGTACTTC
CASSSGQGAYEQYF
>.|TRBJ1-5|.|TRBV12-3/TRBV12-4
TGTGCCAGCAGTTCGGGGGAGGATCAGCCCCAGCATTTT
CASSSGEDQPQHF
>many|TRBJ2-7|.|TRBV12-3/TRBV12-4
TGTGCCAGCAGTTTTAGGGGCCAGGGCGAGCAGTACTTC
CASSFRGQGEQYF
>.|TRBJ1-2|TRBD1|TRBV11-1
TGTGCCAGCAGCTTAACGACAGGGATCTTTGGGAAGTATGGCTACACCTTC
CASSLTTGIFGKYGYTF
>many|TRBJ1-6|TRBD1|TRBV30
TGTGCCTGGAGTCGGGACAGCAATAATTCACCCCTCCACTTT
CAWSRDSNNSPLHF
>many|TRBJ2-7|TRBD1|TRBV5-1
TGTGCCAGCAGTTTACGGGACAGGGGCTACGAGCAGTACTTC
CASSLRDRGYEQYF
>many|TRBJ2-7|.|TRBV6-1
TGTGCCAGCAGTGATGGACGGACCTACGAGCAGTACTTC
CASSDGRTYEQYF
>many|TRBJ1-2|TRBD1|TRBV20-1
TGCAGTGCTAGAGGGTCGACAGGGTGGGGCTACTATGGCTACACCTTC
CSARGSTGWGYYGYTF
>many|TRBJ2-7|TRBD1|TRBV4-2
TGTGCCAGCAGCCAAGAAAGGACAGGGGGCACGTACGAGCAGTACTTC
CASSQERTGGTYEQYF
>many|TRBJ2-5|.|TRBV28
TGTGCCAGCAGTTCTTTGACCGTTTTTGAGACCCAGTACTTC
CASSSLTVFETQYF
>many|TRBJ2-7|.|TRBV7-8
TGTGCCAGCAGTCCCAGGGGGGGACTCTCCTACGAGCAGTACTTC
CASSPRGGLSYEQYF
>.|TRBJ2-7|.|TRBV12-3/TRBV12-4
TGTGCCAGCAGTCTCGCCCGCGCCAAGGGCGGGACCTACGAGCAGTACTTC
CASSLARAKGGTYEQYF
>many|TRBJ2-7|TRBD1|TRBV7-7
TGTGCTAGCAGCCCACGGACAGGGGACACCTACGAGCAGTACTTC
CASSPRTGDTYEQYF
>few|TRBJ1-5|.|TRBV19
TGTGCCAGTAGTATCGGGTATAATCAGCCCCAGCATTTT
CASSIGYNQPQHF
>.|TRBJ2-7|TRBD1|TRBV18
TGTGCCAGCTCGACCGGACAGGGGGCGCAAAGGGAGCAGTACTTC
CASSTGQGAQREQYF
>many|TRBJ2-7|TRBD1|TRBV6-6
TGTGCCAGCAGTTACAACCGGGACAGCTCCTACGAGCAGTACTTC
CASSYNRDSSYEQYF
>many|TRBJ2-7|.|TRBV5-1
TGCGCCAGCAGCTTCTCCCAGGCCGGCGAGCAGTACTTC
CASSFSQAGEQYF
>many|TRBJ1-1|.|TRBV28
TGTGCCAGCAGTCCAAGACATTGGGGTAGGGGCACTGAAGCTTTCTTT
CASSPRHWGRGTEAFF
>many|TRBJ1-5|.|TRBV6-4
TGTGCCAGCAGGCCTCAACCCGCCGGGACTCATAATCAGCCCCAGCATTTT
CASRPQPAGTHNQPQHF
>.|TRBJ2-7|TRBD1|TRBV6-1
TGTGCCAGCAGCGACCTGTGGACAGGAAGACTCTACGAGCAGTACTTC
CASSDLWTGRLYEQYF
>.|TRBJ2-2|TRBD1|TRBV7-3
TGTGCCAGCAGCCGGGGACAGCCGAACACCGGGGAGCTGTTTTTT
CASSRGQPNTGELFF
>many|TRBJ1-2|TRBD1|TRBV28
TGTGCCAGCAGGGGGACAGGGAGAGGCTATGGCTACACCTTC
CASRGTGRGYGYTF
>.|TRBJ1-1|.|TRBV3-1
TGTGCCAGCAGCCAAGGACAGGCCAGTGGGACTGAAGCTTTCTTT
CASSQGQASGTEAFF
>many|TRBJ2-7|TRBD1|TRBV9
TGTGCCAGCAGCGCTGGACAGGGGTTAACCTACGAGCAGTACTTC
CASSAGQGLTYEQYF
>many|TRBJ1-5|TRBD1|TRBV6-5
TGTGCCAGCAGTACAGGGGGTGGCGATCAGCCCCAGCATTTT
CASSTGGGDQPQHF